This entry is about one T cell receptor (beta chain). This clone has just a few counts. Base qualities were left out, and no much larger clone turns up one base away. Once expanded for approximately two weeks, the cultured CD4+ cells were restimulated for approximately a day using HeLa cells that expressed the same allogeneic DPB1. To act as antigen-presenting cells, HeLa stimulator cells were retrovirally transduced with HLA-DPA1/DPB1, HLA-DM, invariant chain and CD80. Untouched CD4+ T cells were isolated from Ficoll-separated PBMC by magnetic bead negative selection, reaching an average purity of nearly 98%. CD4+ responders were cocultured at a 3:1 ratio with 100 Gy-irradiated HeLa cells in medium containing approximately 50 U/mL IL-2 and roughly 10% human AB serum. Untouched CD4+ T cells were isolated with magnetic beads from Ficoll-separated PBMC, and a purity of approximately 98% was reached with negligible CD8+ contamination. Peripheral blood mononuclear cells came from the buffy coats of a few healthy blood donors. All three donors were CMV seronegative. The DNeasy Blood & Tissue Kit was used for extraction of genomic DNA.

These data originate in a study of T cell repertoires and HLA-DP antigens (dated by TCRdb to the late 2010s). The study in broad terms: An in vitro model of CD4+ T cell alloreactivity against allogeneic HLA-DP presented by transduced HeLa cells was used in the study. The two alloantigens modelled structurally similar versus dissimilar alloantigens, differing from self at one and 9 to 11 peptide-binding groove amino acids, respectively. The three donors, two male and one female, ranged from the 18-to-29 to the 60-to-69 age band.

Findings and caveats that apply to the study as a whole: Limitations included only a few donors, a non-physiological HeLa antigen-presenting system, and the use of total CD4+ responder cells. Average cumulative frequency of clones undetected before culture was about 35% against one allele and roughly 54% against the other. The naive and memory CD4+ repertoires were not analysed as separate populations.

The immunoSEQ multiplex PCR, with forward primers for 54 TRBV segments and reverse primers for 13 TRBJ segments, was used to amplify TCRB CDR3 regions. Survey resolution, with a target of approximately 55,000 T cell genomes, was applied to the sequencing of cultured samples. Sequencing of amplicons was performed on an Illumina HiSeq System, and 87 bp reads covering the CDR3 were generated. As for how the authors treated the data: PCR and sequencing errors in the reads were corrected, and alignment to IMGT reference sequences was used to define CDR3 regions. Template and unique rearrangement counts were estimated using synthetic template pools. Clonality was computed as 1 minus Pielou's evenness. Richness was estimated with the Daley-Smith estimator. Morisita's index served as the measure of repertoire overlap. Clones present in cultured samples but not detected in the pre-culture repertoire of the same donor were defined as low-abundance clones. TCRdb stores this immuneACCESS table with in-frame sequences only. Part of the clones is absent; in the studies checked, under half of the shortfall reflects unresolved V genes, and no reason is known for the rest. V, J and clone size derive from that table, while D and trimming were established from the DNA sequence. This sample gives some 1,300 clones in total; approximately 70% of them show up just once. Jointly, the top ten make up 40% to 60% of the sample.

Sequencing was performed on CD137- CD4+ T cells from cultured PBMCs. This TCR derives from a man between 60 and 70 years old in good health and CMV-seronegative.

The CDR3: CASSLLGPRYGYTF. In nucleotide form, the sequence is TGTGCCAGCAGCTTATTAGGTCCCCGGTATGGCTACACCTTC. In this chain, TRBV5-8 is recombined with TRBJ1-2, with no D gene named confidently. The CDR3 has 14 amino acids, counting the end cysteine and phenylalanine. Just CDR3 DNA is preserved here, 42 bases in frame from base 1. CDR1 and CDR2, looked up from the germline V gene, are SGHTS and YDEGEE. V is pared back by 2 bases and J by 5 bases, with 13 bases lying between the germline termini.